A selection of T cell receptor beta chains follows, all from one sample in a study of T cells in Graves' hyperthyroidism and ophthalmopathy. MiXCR was run by TCRdb on the multiplex PCR reads, yielding one entry per CDR3 protein. The top ten clones hold under 7% of a sample with roughly 580,000 distinct CDR3 sequences, more than 11% of them seen once. What was sequenced was blood. Receptors were obtained from a woman younger than 45 with Graves' hyperthyroidism that later progressed to Graves' ophthalmopathy. Each CDR3 is given with its conserved first and last residue. The D gene is left open where the match is weak. Size is omitted from some rows. Given values are once, few, many or a class for expanded clones.

NA,many,TRBJ2-7,TRBV2,TGTGCCAGCAGTGAAGTGGGCAGGCGAGCCTACGAGCAGTACTTC,CASSEVGRRAYEQYF
NA,few,TRBJ1-1,TRBV7-3,TGTGCCAGTAGCTCCCGGTCGGGGGGAAACACTGAAGCTTTCTTT,CASSSRSGGNTEAFF
TRBD2,many,TRBJ2-7,TRBV20-1,TGCAGTGCTAGAGATCGCCCGTTAATTGCGGGAGGCTACGAGCAGTACTTC,CSARDRPLIAGGYEQYF
NA,many,TRBJ2-7,TRBV25-1,TGTGCCAGCAGTGAACGGGACTTATCCTACGAGCAGTACTTC,CASSERDLSYEQYF
NA,few,TRBJ2-5,TRBV19,TGTGCCAGTAGCCCCCCCCAGGGTCCCCCAGAGACCCAGTACTTC,CASSPPQGPPETQYF
TRBD1,many,TRBJ2-7,TRBV6-1,TGTGCCAGCGGCTGGACAGGCTACGAGCAGTACTTC,CASGWTGYEQYF
TRBD1,many,TRBJ2-3,TRBV6-1,TGTGCCAGCGGGAAACAGGGGGTCACAGATACGCAGTATTTT,CASGKQGVTDTQYF
NA,NA,TRBJ2-1,TRBV18,TGTGCCAGCTCCCAGACAGACACTCATGAGCAGTTCTTC,CASSQTDTHEQFF
NA,many,TRBJ1-5,TRBV9,TGTGCCAGCAGCGCGACAGGTGGCGATCAGCCCCAGCATTTT,CASSATGGDQPQHF
NA,many,TRBJ1-1,TRBV11-3,TGTGCCAGCAGCTCGGGGGTCTTCAAGACCATGAACACTGAAGCTTTCTTT,CASSSGVFKTMNTEAFF
NA,NA,TRBJ2-7,TRBV30,TGTGCCTGGGGGGGGCAGGGCACGAACGAGCAGTACTTC,CAWGGQGTNEQYF
TRBD2,NA,TRBJ2-7,TRBV28,TGTGCCAGCAGTTTAGAGCGGGAGTCAGACGAGCAGTACTTC,CASSLERESDEQYF
NA,few,TRBJ1-4,TRBV7-2,TGTGCCAGCAGCCCTAGGGCTGACGGGGGATGGGAAAAACTGTTTTTT,CASSPRADGGWEKLFF
NA,NA,TRBJ1-6,TRBV14,TGTGCCAGCAGCCCCCTGGGGGGCCTCGATTCACCCCTCCACTTT,CASSPLGGLDSPLHF
TRBD2,NA,TRBJ2-5,TRBV6-5,TGTGCCAGCAGTTCACCTAGCGGGGGTCTCCCGGAGACCCAGTACTTC,CASSSPSGGLPETQYF
TRBD2,NA,TRBJ2-3,TRBV5-5,TGCGCCAGCAGCTTCTCCACTAATACCGGGACTAGCCCTTATACGCAGTATTTT,CASSFSTNTGTSPYTQYF
NA,many,TRBJ2-7,TRBV5-6,TGTGCCAGCAGCTTGGGAGATGCCTACGAGCAGTACTTC,CASSLGDAYEQYF
TRBD1,few,TRBJ1-4,TRBV10-3,TGTGCCATCAGTGAGGGACAGGATGAAAAACTGTTTTTT,CAISEGQDEKLFF
NA,many,TRBJ2-4,TRBV10-3,TGTGCCATCAGTGAAAAGGGCTTAGCCAAAAACATTCAGTACTTC,CAISEKGLAKNIQYF
NA,many,TRBJ2-7,TRBV7-2,TGTGCCAGCAGCCCCGTAACCAGGGGCTACGAGCAGTACTTC,CASSPVTRGYEQYF
NA,few,TRBJ2-7,TRBV6-2/TRBV6-3,TGTGCCAGCATGCACCGTCCGGCCTACGAGCAGTACTTC,CASMHRPAYEQYF
TRBD2,many,TRBJ2-5,TRBV7-9,TGTGCCGGTGTTGCGGGAGCGAAGGAGACCCAGTACTTC,CAGVAGAKETQYF
TRBD1,NA,TRBJ2-7,TRBV25-1,TGTGCCAGCAAGAAGACAGGGGCGTCCTACGAGCAGTACTTC,CASKKTGASYEQYF
NA,many,TRBJ2-7,TRBV6-1,TGTGCCAGCAGTTCCCCCCGGACTGGCTCCTACGAGCAGTACTTC,CASSSPRTGSYEQYF
TRBD1,many,TRBJ1-1,TRBV30,TGTGCCTGGAGTTTAACAGGGGGGCAGACTGAAGCTTTCTTT,CAWSLTGGQTEAFF
NA,many,TRBJ2-7,TRBV30,TGTGCCGTCTCTTGGGGGGCCCCCTCCTACGAGCAGTACTTC,CAVSWGAPSYEQYF
NA,many,TRBJ2-7,TRBV18,TGTGCCAGCTCACCTCAGGACCGCGACGAGCAGTACTTC,CASSPQDRDEQYF
TRBD2,many,TRBJ2-1,TRBV3-1,TGTGCCAGCCGGCTAGCGGGAGCATCCTACAATGAGCAGTTCTTC,CASRLAGASYNEQFF
NA,NA,TRBJ2-1,TRBV30,TGTGCCTGGACCCTAACGGGGGTAGATGAGCAGGTCTTC,CAWTLTGVDEQVF
NA,NA,TRBJ1-5,TRBV20-1,TGCAGTGCTAGAGATATAAGGCCGCAAAGCAGCAATCAGCCCCACCATTTT,CSARDIRPQSSNQPHHF
TRBD2,few,TRBJ2-1,TRBV20-1,TGCAGTGCTAGAGATCCAATGACTAGCGGGAGCTCCTACAATGAGCAGTTCTTC,CSARDPMTSGSSYNEQFF
NA,few,TRBJ1-1,TRBV6-5,TGTGCCAGCAGTTACTCTGCGGCGGGACCGAACACTGAAGCTTTCTTT,CASSYSAAGPNTEAFF
TRBD2,NA,TRBJ2-7,TRBV20-1,TGCAGTGCTATAAAGGGCCCCGAAAGCGGGAGCTCCTACGAGCAGTACTTC,CSAIKGPESGSSYEQYF
TRBD1,many,TRBJ1-4,TRBV2,TGTGCCAGCACTCTCCGTGGGACAGGCAATGAAAAACTGTTTTTT,CASTLRGTGNEKLFF
TRBD1,many,TRBJ1-5,TRBV12-3/TRBV12-4,TGTGCCAGCAGGCGGACAGGGAAGCAGCCCCAGCATTTT,CASRRTGKQPQHF
NA,many,TRBJ2-3,TRBV19,TGTGCCAGTAGTCTCAGGGGAGAAGATACGCAGTATTTT,CASSLRGEDTQYF
NA,many,TRBJ2-3,TRBV5-4,TGTGCCAGCAGCTCAACGAGCACAGATACGCAGTATTTT,CASSSTSTDTQYF
NA,many,TRBJ1-2,TRBV5-8,TGTGCCAGCAGCTTGGCCTTGGACTATGGCTACACCTTC,CASSLALDYGYTF
NA,NA,TRBJ2-7,TRBV7-9,TGTGCCAGCAGTTCGGGCCCCATCCAGCCCCACGAGCAGTACTTC,CASSSGPIQPHEQYF
NA,NA,TRBJ2-7,TRBV24-1,TGTGCCACCAGTGATTCTCCGCGGATCTCAGGGGGGACCTCCTACGAGCAGTACTTC,CATSDSPRISGGTSYEQYF
NA,many,TRBJ1-5,TRBV27,TGTGCCAGCAGTTTACATCAGGGATGGCAGCCCCAGCATTTT,CASSLHQGWQPQHF
NA,many,TRBJ2-2,TRBV12-3/TRBV12-4,TGTGCCAGCAGCAAGCATGGAGCAAACACCGGGGAGCTGTTTTTT,CASSKHGANTGELFF
NA,many,TRBJ2-3,TRBV29-1,TGCAGCGTTGAGGCAGGGCCGGGCACAGATACGCAGTATTTT,CSVEAGPGTDTQYF
TRBD1,few,TRBJ1-2,TRBV9,TGTGCCAGCAGCGCGGGACAGGGGGCGGAGGGCTACACCTTC,CASSAGQGAEGYTF
NA,many,TRBJ1-1,TRBV4-2,TGTGCCAGCAGCCAGGCGACTGGGATGAACACTGAAGCTTTCTTT,CASSQATGMNTEAFF
TRBD2,many,TRBJ2-1,TRBV18,TGTGCCAGCTCACCCAACAGCGGGAGTGACTTTGAGCAGTTCTTC,CASSPNSGSDFEQFF
TRBD1,many,TRBJ2-1,TRBV4-2,TGTGCCAGCAGCCAAGAAGGGGGCCGCTACAATGAGCAGTTCTTC,CASSQEGGRYNEQFF
TRBD1,many,TRBJ2-7,TRBV28,TGTGCCAGCGTGTGGACAGGGGCCTCCTACGAGCAGTACTTC,CASVWTGASYEQYF
TRBD2,few,TRBJ2-7,TRBV2,TGTGCCAGCAGGATCCGTCGGGAGGTCCCCTACGAGCAGTACTTC,CASRIRREVPYEQYF
TRBD2,many,TRBJ2-1,TRBV30,TGTGCCTGGAGTTCGGGACTAGCGGGTTCCTACAATGAGCAGTTCTTC,CAWSSGLAGSYNEQFF
NA,NA,TRBJ2-1,TRBV6-1,TGTGCCATCAGTGAGTCTTGGGCCCAACTGAACAATGAGCAGTTCTTC,CAISESWAQLNNEQFF
NA,many,TRBJ1-1,TRBV10-3,TGTGCCATCCTGGGCCAGGGTGGGACTGAAGCTTTCTTT,CAILGQGGTEAFF
NA,many,TRBJ1-2,TRBV12-3/TRBV12-4,TGTGCCAGCAGTAGCACTTTTGGCTACACCTTC,CASSSTFGYTF